This T cell receptor (beta chain) was identified during a study of blood T cell repertoires in COVID-19 (TCRdb year 2020). At the level of the whole study: Collaborator samples came from the United States, Italy and Spain and covered acute and convalescent phases of COVID-19. A freely available public database, intended as a resource for researchers studying the immune response to SARS-CoV-2, is where the repertoires were released. Deeply sampled blood TCRbeta repertoires from subjects exposed to, actively infected with, or recovered from COVID-19 were included in the dataset. HLA class I and class II types, where available, came from metadata supplied by the sample provider rather than from assay-based typing. The material from the prospective study consisted of cDNA or gDNA derived from T cells, B-cell-depleted T cells, or PBMCs. Samples were obtained from the ongoing ImmuneRACE study (first 160 participants) and from some 1,200 subjects provided by 6 global collaborators. The sample metadata nearly always contained a de-identified subject ID, COVID-19 status, age in years and sex.

V is pared back by 4 bases and J by 11 bases, with 14 bases lying between the germline termini. Including the terminal cysteine and phenylalanine, the CDR3 comprises 12 residues. Here the CDR3 DNA is all that survives: 36 bases in frame from base 1. As to this clone: Its antigen is unknown. Base qualities are missing; no much larger clone stands one base away.

The immunoSEQ Assay, a bias-controlled multiplex PCR, was used to amplify TCRbeta CDR3 regions from genomic DNA. Per the authors' processing: The number of nucleated cells in each sample was estimated by amplification of reference gene primers within the assay. Sequence reads were collapsed and filtered to measure the absolute abundance of every unique TCRbeta CDR3 rearrangement. Productive Simpson clonality was computed per sample as the square root of Simpson's diversity index over productive rearrangements. TCRdb limited this immuneACCESS table to in-frame rearrangements with V and J called. A share of clones is missing; checked studies link under half to unresolved V genes, and the rest is unexplained. V and J calls and clone size are copied from that table; D and trimming were computed from the DNA. For this sample the table gives about 160,000 clones, of which roughly 84% were detected only once. Jointly, the top ten make up 0.85% to 1.2% of the sample.

The collaborating institutions used their own protocols to collect whole blood in K2EDTA tubes. Collaborator samples were shipped for TCRbeta analysis as frozen whole blood, isolated PBMCs, or DNA extracted from either sample type. Beyond this particular receptor, the publication reports: The quantity of clinical and demographic metadata differed by source and by participant and was supplied without curation.

This TCR came from a man between 35 and 55 years old with acute or convalescent COVID-19. The V and J genes are TRBV12-3 or TRBV12-4 and TRBJ1-1; TRBD1 is a possible D gene, resting on 5 matching bases. The sample was peripheral blood. The sequenced DNA is TGTGCCAGCAGTTACGGGGGGGAGGGGGCTTTCTTT. This yields the protein CASSYGGEGAFF.